This is a list of T cell receptor beta chains from one sample in a study of T cell responses to AZD1222 COVID-19 vaccine. Data came from immunoSEQ multiplex PCR; TCRdb stores just in-frame clones and leaves some out. This sample has more than 100,000 clones, with around 93% found just once. The sequencing used peripheral blood, collected 28 days after the second AZD1222 dose. Receptors were obtained from an adult who received the AZD1222 COVID-19 vaccine. Both conserved end residues are part of each CDR3. The order of the fields is V gene, J gene, clone size, D gene, CDR3 protein, CDR3 DNA. A D gene is named only where the DNA matches it firmly. The size of a clone is reported for some rows only, either as once, few or many, or as a class for expanded clones.

V: TRBV7-9
J: TRBJ1-2
size: NA
D: NA
CDR3: CASSLGGWGQGYTF
DNA: TGTGCCAGCAGCTTAGGAGGTTGGGGTCAAGGCTACACCTTC

V: TRBV2
J: TRBJ1-4
size: NA
D: TRBD1
CDR3: CASSRQGPNEKLFF
DNA: TGTGCCAGCAGTCGACAGGGACCTAATGAAAAACTGTTTTTT

V: TRBV7-2
J: TRBJ1-2
size: NA
D: NA
CDR3: CASSAPGQGRSYTF
DNA: TGTGCCAGCAGCGCCCCAGGGCAGGGTAGGAGCTACACCTTC

V: TRBV3-1/TRBV3-2
J: TRBJ2-5
size: NA
D: NA
CDR3: CASSLLTGAGETQYF
DNA: TGTGCCAGCAGCCTTCTTACGGGCGCGGGAGAGACCCAGTACTTC

V: TRBV6-5
J: TRBJ1-3
size: NA
D: NA
CDR3: CASSYSGRGGNTIYF
DNA: TGTGCCAGCAGTTACTCAGGGCGGGGAGGAAACACCATATATTTT

V: TRBV7-2
J: TRBJ2-7
size: NA
D: NA
CDR3: CASSPDPSSYEQYF
DNA: TGTGCCAGCAGCCCGGACCCGAGCTCCTACGAGCAGTACTTC

V: TRBV5-1
J: TRBJ2-7
size: NA
D: NA
CDR3: CASSTRDTGIGEQYF
DNA: TGCGCCAGCAGCACCCGGGACACGGGGATTGGGGAGCAGTACTTC

V: TRBV6-5
J: TRBJ2-7
size: NA
D: TRBD2
CDR3: CASGLAASNSYEQYF
DNA: TGTGCCAGCGGACTAGCGGCCTCCAATTCTTACGAGCAGTACTTC

V: TRBV5-1
J: TRBJ2-5
size: NA
D: TRBD2
CDR3: CASSLGLAGVSETQYF
DNA: TGCGCCAGCAGCTTGGGACTAGCGGGAGTGTCAGAGACCCAGTACTTC

V: TRBV4-2
J: TRBJ2-1
size: NA
D: NA
CDR3: CASSQEGGRDEQFF
DNA: TGTGCCAGCAGCCAAGAGGGGGGCCGAGATGAGCAGTTCTTC

V: TRBV4-1
J: TRBJ2-7
size: NA
D: NA
CDR3: CASNVGLASTYEQYF
DNA: TGCGCCAGCAACGTGGGGCTAGCAAGTACCTACGAGCAGTACTTC

V: TRBV5-6
J: TRBJ2-2
size: NA
D: TRBD2
CDR3: CASSFFSGTGELFF
DNA: TGTGCCAGCAGCTTTTTTAGCGGGACCGGGGAGCTGTTTTTT

V: TRBV11-2
J: TRBJ2-5
size: NA
D: NA
CDR3: CASSSFGGEGETQYF
DNA: TGTGCCAGCAGCTCCTTTGGAGGGGAAGGAGAGACCCAGTACTTC

V: TRBV19
J: TRBJ2-2
size: NA
D: TRBD2
CDR3: CATRTSGGQGGELFF
DNA: TGTGCCACACGGACTAGCGGGGGCCAGGGCGGGGAGCTGTTTTTT

V: TRBV4-3
J: TRBJ2-7
size: NA
D: TRBD2
CDR3: CASSQLSGRTYEQYF
DNA: TGCGCCAGCAGCCAACTTAGCGGGAGAACTTACGAGCAGTACTTC

V: TRBV6-2/TRBV6-3
J: TRBJ1-6
size: once
D: NA
CDR3: CASSYLRSNSPLHF
DNA: TGTGCCAGCAGTTATTTGAGGTCTAATTCACCCCTCCACTTT

V: TRBV5-4
J: TRBJ2-3
size: NA
D: NA
CDR3: CASSLQSADTQYF
DNA: TGTGCCAGCAGCTTGCAATCGGCAGATACGCAGTATTTT

V: TRBV19
J: TRBJ2-7
size: NA
D: NA
CDR3: CASSITAAYEQYF
DNA: TGTGCCAGTAGTATCACGGCGGCCTACGAGCAGTACTTC

V: TRBV11-2
J: TRBJ2-3
size: NA
D: TRBD2
CDR3: CASSFLASGGGRADTQYF
DNA: TGTGCCAGCAGCTTTCTCGCTAGCGGGGGGGGCAGGGCAGATACGCAGTATTTT

V: TRBV5-1
J: TRBJ1-3
size: NA
D: NA
CDR3: CASSLAQAGNTIYF
DNA: TGCGCCAGCAGCTTGGCGCAGGCTGGAAACACCATATATTTT

V: TRBV30
J: TRBJ2-1
size: NA
D: NA
CDR3: CAWIFSGREQFF
DNA: TGTGCCTGGATCTTTAGCGGCCGCGAGCAGTTCTTC

V: TRBV13
J: TRBJ2-1
size: NA
D: NA
CDR3: CASSFSSYNEQFF
DNA: TGTGCCAGCAGCTTCAGCTCCTACAATGAGCAGTTCTTC

V: TRBV5-1
J: TRBJ2-7
size: NA
D: TRBD1
CDR3: CASSLGQGGEQYF
DNA: TGCGCCAGCAGCTTGGGACAGGGGGGCGAGCAGTACTTC

V: TRBV27
J: TRBJ1-1
size: NA
D: NA
CDR3: CATYDTESTEAFF
DNA: TGTGCCACCTACGACACGGAGTCTACTGAAGCTTTCTTT

V: TRBV6-5
J: TRBJ1-2
size: NA
D: TRBD1
CDR3: CASSSIQGAHNGYTF
DNA: TGTGCCAGCAGTTCCATACAGGGGGCGCACAATGGCTACACCTTC

V: TRBV6-6
J: TRBJ2-3
size: NA
D: NA
CDR3: CASSYSKSTDTQYF
DNA: TGTGCCAGCAGTTACTCTAAAAGCACAGATACGCAGTATTTT

V: TRBV3-1/TRBV3-2
J: TRBJ1-6
size: NA
D: NA
CDR3: CASSQRFQNSYNSPLHF
DNA: TGTGCCAGCAGCCAAAGGTTCCAGAATTCCTATAATTCACCCCTCCACTTT

V: TRBV30
J: TRBJ1-3
size: NA
D: TRBD1
CDR3: CAWSSWGQSSGNTIYF
DNA: TGTGCCTGGAGTTCCTGGGGACAGAGCTCTGGAAACACCATATATTTT

V: TRBV7-9
J: TRBJ2-7
size: NA
D: TRBD1
CDR3: CASSAANRDSQSSYEQYF
DNA: TGTGCCAGCAGCGCTGCGAATCGGGACAGCCAGAGCTCCTACGAGCAGTACTTC

V: TRBV5-1
J: TRBJ2-7
size: NA
D: NA
CDR3: CASSLADSDFPEQYF
DNA: TGCGCCAGCAGCTTGGCCGACAGCGACTTCCCCGAGCAGTACTTC

V: TRBV11-2
J: TRBJ2-7
size: NA
D: NA
CDR3: CASSLAGTRSYEQYF
DNA: TGTGCCAGCAGCTTAGCCGGGACAAGGTCCTACGAGCAGTACTTC

V: TRBV5-6
J: TRBJ1-1
size: NA
D: NA
CDR3: CASSLTGASFTEAFF
DNA: TGTGCCAGCAGCTTAACCGGGGCGTCATTCACTGAAGCTTTCTTT

V: TRBV10-3
J: TRBJ1-6
size: NA
D: NA
CDR3: CAAMTGYNSPLHF
DNA: TGTGCCGCTATGACAGGCTATAATTCACCCCTCCACTTT

V: TRBV27
J: TRBJ2-2
size: NA
D: NA
CDR3: CASSLKTGTFHTGELFF
DNA: TGTGCCAGCAGTTTAAAAACCGGGACATTTCACACCGGGGAGCTGTTTTTT

V: TRBV2
J: TRBJ1-4
size: NA
D: NA
CDR3: CASRPTAQDEKLFF
DNA: TGTGCCAGCAGGCCGACGGCGCAGGATGAAAAACTGTTTTTT

V: TRBV6-5
J: TRBJ2-1
size: NA
D: TRBD2
CDR3: CASRGLAEYNEQFF
DNA: TGTGCCAGCAGGGGACTAGCGGAGTACAATGAGCAGTTCTTC

V: TRBV24-1
J: TRBJ2-1
size: NA
D: TRBD1
CDR3: CATSDRDRGANEQFF
DNA: TGTGCCACCAGTGACCGCGACAGGGGGGCGAATGAGCAGTTCTTC

V: TRBV5-4
J: TRBJ2-7
size: once
D: TRBD2
CDR3: CASSSYPTSGRYEQYF
DNA: TGTGCCAGCAGCTCCTATCCCACTAGCGGGAGGTACGAGCAGTACTTC

V: TRBV5-1
J: TRBJ2-7
size: NA
D: NA
CDR3: CASSFGNTVGSTGSYEQYF
DNA: TGCGCCAGCAGCTTTGGGAATACAGTTGGATCGACGGGCTCCTACGAGCAGTACTTC

V: TRBV28
J: TRBJ2-6
size: NA
D: NA
CDR3: CASSFGQGLSGANVLTF
DNA: TGTGCCAGCAGTTTCGGCCAGGGCCTCTCTGGGGCCAACGTCCTGACTTTC

V: TRBV6-1
J: TRBJ2-7
size: NA
D: TRBD1
CDR3: CASKGQGRSYEQYF
DNA: TGTGCCAGCAAAGGACAGGGGAGGTCCTACGAGCAGTACTTC

V: TRBV6-4
J: TRBJ1-2
size: NA
D: TRBD1
CDR3: CASSETGGYGYTF
DNA: TGTGCCAGCAGTGAAACAGGGGGCTATGGCTACACCTTC

V: TRBV6-2/TRBV6-3
J: TRBJ2-5
size: NA
D: TRBD2
CDR3: CASSSLAGQETQYF
DNA: TGTGCCAGCAGTTCACTAGCGGGGCAAGAGACCCAGTACTTC

V: TRBV12-5
J: TRBJ1-1
size: NA
D: NA
CDR3: CASGASGVEAFF
DNA: TGTGCTAGTGGTGCATCGGGGGTTGAAGCTTTCTTT

V: TRBV5-1
J: TRBJ1-1
size: NA
D: NA
CDR3: CASSNDGNTEAFF
DNA: TGCGCCAGCAGCAACGACGGGAACACTGAAGCTTTCTTT

V: TRBV5-1
J: TRBJ2-1
size: once
D: TRBD2
CDR3: CASSLVAGGPHEQFF
DNA: TGCGCCAGCAGCTTGGTTGCGGGAGGGCCTCATGAGCAGTTCTTC

V: TRBV7-2
J: TRBJ2-4
size: NA
D: NA
CDR3: CASSHGGAKNIQYF
DNA: TGTGCCAGCAGCCACGGAGGAGCCAAAAACATTCAGTACTTC

V: TRBV7-6
J: TRBJ2-2
size: once
D: TRBD1
CDR3: CASSTGQGGGGELFF
DNA: TGTGCCAGCAGCACCGGACAGGGGGGCGGCGGGGAGCTGTTTTTT

V: TRBV28
J: TRBJ2-2
size: NA
D: NA
CDR3: CASSLPRGGITGELFF
DNA: TGTGCCAGCAGTTTACCCAGGGGAGGGATCACCGGGGAGCTGTTTTTT